The subject of this entry is one TCR beta chain. These data come from a study of blood T cell repertoires in COVID-19. On the study more broadly: The cDNA or gDNA used as material had been derived from T cells, B-cell-depleted T cells, or PBMCs.

CDR1 is DFQATT, CDR2 SNEGSKA, per germline (reference sequence). The V end lost 3 bases, the J end lost 2 bases, and 14 bases lay between the germline ends. The CDR3 runs 15 residues. In the original analysis: Amplification from reference gene primers served as the basis for estimated nucleated cell counts. Assay used: immunoSEQ multiplex PCR; TCRdb lists only in-frame clones, some missing. The DNA was the basis for D and trimming; V, J and clone size are from that table. The repertoire holds 180,000 or so clones, with 81% as singletons. This chain joins TRBV20-1 and TRBJ2-1; a possible D gene is TRBD1 (6 bases). This clonotype originated in a woman between 40 and 55 years old with COVID-19, enrolled during active disease. Sequenced sample: peripheral blood. The CDR3 coding sequence is TGCAGTGCTAGTTTAGGGGGAAGCCCCTACAATGAGCAGTTCTTC. Encoded protein: CSASLGGSPYNEQFF.